A selection of T cell receptor beta chains follows, all from one sample in a study of STAT5B mutations in CD4+ large granular lymphocyte leukemia. The repertoire was sequenced with immunoSEQ multiplex PCR; TCRdb's copy has only in-frame clones and lacks some. The profile covers about 33,000 clones, with 81% appearing a single time and 4.4% taken by the ten largest. Source material: CD4+ T cells from blood buffy coats. Receptors originate from a human donor in good health. The conserved cysteine and the conserved F or W are not part of the CDR3 here. The order of the fields is V gene, J gene, CDR3 protein.

TRBV5-5	TRBJ2-5	ASSPRGWETQY
TRBV25-1	TRBJ1-3	ASSLDRGSGNTIY
TRBV6-5	TRBJ2-1	ASSATGGFEQF
TRBV19	TRBJ2-1	ASSIAGRGNEQF
TRBV18	TRBJ1-2	ASSPRGAQGSGGYT
TRBV11-2	TRBJ2-7	ASSLAPTYEQY
TRBV19	TRBJ2-7	ASSITSGTGFHEQY
TRBV28	TRBJ1-4	ASSLPTTNEKLF
TRBV29-1	TRBJ2-2	SVELRLQNTGELF
TRBV10-3	TRBJ1-1	AIKQGNTEAF
TRBV11-2	TRBJ2-7	ASSSLYEQY
TRBV6-4	TRBJ1-4	ASSEGGMAEKLF
TRBV9	TRBJ1-1	ASSKQGGRAF
TRBV18	TRBJ1-1	ASSAGTGGLNTEAF
TRBV19	TRBJ1-1	ATWTPEEAF
TRBV5-4	TRBJ1-2	ASSFPPGNYGYT
TRBV6-5	TRBJ2-7	ASAGTSYEQY
TRBV5-4	TRBJ1-1	ASTLKGVGNTEAF
TRBV10-1	TRBJ1-4	ASSESHRGTDATNEKLF
TRBV2	TRBJ1-1	ASSELGGQNTEAF
TRBV6-6	TRBJ2-7	ASSYSGTGVREQY
TRBV19	TRBJ2-3	ASSPLAEGGADTQY
TRBV5-4	TRBJ2-3	ASSDRVNTDTQY